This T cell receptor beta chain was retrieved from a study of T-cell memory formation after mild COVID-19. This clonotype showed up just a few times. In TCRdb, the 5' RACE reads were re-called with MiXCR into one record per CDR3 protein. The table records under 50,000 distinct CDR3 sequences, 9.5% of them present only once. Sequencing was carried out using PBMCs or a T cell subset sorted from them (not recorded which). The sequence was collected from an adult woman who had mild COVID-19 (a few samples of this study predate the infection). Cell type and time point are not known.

For the CDR3, the DNA is TGCAGTGCTAGAGTTGATTGGGGGCGCGGGGACACAGATACGCAGTATTTT. Translated, it gives CSARVDWGRGDTDTQYF. The chain recombines TRBV20-1 with TRBJ2-3; the D gene could be TRBD1 or TRBD2 (6 bases each). The V end was cut by 1 base, the J end by 2 bases, with 19 bases between. The CDR3 is 17 residues long. Per the germline V gene, CDR1 is DFQATT and CDR2 is SNEGSKA (reference sequence).